These 21 T cell receptor beta chains were sequenced from one sample in a study of blood T cells in healthy people across ages. Primed by a sample-barcoded 5' primer and a J-beta primer mix, a second PCR proceeded for about 6 to 12 cycles. TCRdb reprocessed the 5' RACE reads via MiXCR and lists one record per CDR3 protein. This table has around 820,000 distinct CDR3 sequences, roughly 25% appearing once. In addition, the sample was reused for a study of T cells of mothers and their children.

The material sequenced was blood. The receptors derive from a boy aged 10-17 years in good health.

This clonotype has only a few counts. The chain couples TRBV5-1 to TRBJ2-3; 11 bases are a match to TRBD2. The CDR3 extends over 18 amino acids. The germline V gene has CDR1 SGHRS and CDR2 YFSETQ. Trimming at V came to 0 bases and at J to 2 bases, leaving 8 bases not matched to a gene. This CDR3 is CASSLALAGGPPTDTQYF. Here the CDR3 DNA reads TGCGCCAGCAGCTTGGCCCTAGCGGGAGGACCTCCCACAGATACGCAGTATTTT.

The gene calls are TRBV14 and TRBJ1-6; a weak D match, TRBD1 (5 bases). The V gene lost 2 bases and the J gene lost 6 bases, with 14 bases spanning the gap. Looked up from germline, CDR1 is SGHDN and CDR2 is FVKESK. This CDR3 spans 16 amino acids. The CDR3 DNA sequence: TGTGCCAGCAGCCAACTTGCAGGGTTCGTTAATTCACCCCTCCACTTT. As protein: CASSQLAGFVNSPLHF. The full variable domain, completed using reference TRBV14 and TRBJ1-6, is EAGVTQFPSHSVIEKGQTVTLRCDPISGHDNLYWYRRVMGKEIKFLLHFVKESKQDESGMPNNRFLAERTGGTYSTLKVQPAELEDSGVYFCASSQLAGFVNSPLHFGNGTRLTVT.

As for this clonotype: A read error may account for a junction end that differs from germline. This rearrangement joins TRBV4-1 to TRBJ2-2, with D possibly TRBD2 on 6 matching bases. The CDR3 has 16 residues. Germline V gene sequence: CDR1 MGHRA, CDR2 YSYEKL. The DNA for the CDR3 is TGCGCCAGCAGCCGGTGGAGGGAGACAAACACCGGGGAGCTATTTTTT. Protein: CASSRWRETNTGELFF.

J is TRBJ2-7 and V is TRBV7-2; TRBD2 matches at 9 bases. The germline V gene encodes CDR1 SGHTA and CDR2 FQGNSA. V lost 4 bases and J lost 6; bases outside the gene matches: 7. The CDR3 consists of 14 residues. The CDR3 region is CASSSWTSVGEQYF. The CDR3 DNA is TGTGCCAGCAGCTCTTGGACTAGCGTGGGCGAGCAGTACTTC.

V usage is TRBV6-1 and J usage is TRBJ2-3, with 7 bases fitting TRBD1. This CDR3 contains 12 residues. The germline V gene encodes CDR1 MNHNS and CDR2 SASEGT. The V and J ends lost 10 bases and 4 bases, in that order; junction bases with no gene match: 5. The DNA for the CDR3 is TGTGCCATTACGGGGACAGCAGATACGCAGTATTTT. It translates to CAITGTADTQYF.

The sample holds a few counts of this clonotype. The chain carries TRBV24-1 and TRBJ2-7; no clear D. V was clipped by 3 bases and J by 6 bases, with 14 bases between them. The germline CDR1 and CDR2 sequences are KGHDR and SFDVKD. The CDR3 contains 14 residues. The CDR3 sequence is CATSDPRAPGEQYF. In nucleotides, the CDR3 is TGTGCCACCAGTGATCCTCGGGCCCCTGGCGAGCAGTACTTC.

Details on this clonotype: Mismatch with germline at one junction end may stem from a read error. The V gene is TRBV2, the J gene TRBJ1-1, with D uncertain. The CDR3 has 14 amino acids. The germline V gene encodes CDR1 SNHLY and CDR2 FYNNEI. In DNA form, the CDR3 reads TGTGCCAGCAGAGAAGGGCCAGTTATCACTGGAGCTTTCTTT. Its translation is CASREGPVITGAFF.

The chain's CDR3 is CSAEPTGGDYTDTQYF. In DNA form, the CDR3 reads TGCAGCGCGGAACCGACAGGGGGGGACTACACAGATACGCAGTATTTT. J is TRBJ2-3 and V is TRBV29-1; 9 bases are shared with TRBD1. CDR3 length: 16 amino acids. The V gene's germline CDR1 is SQVTM and CDR2 ANQGSEA. V was clipped by 7 bases and J by 2 bases; unmatched bases: 13.

The CDR3 reads CSARDRGGSSYNEQFF. The CDR3 DNA is TGCAGTGCTAGAGATAGAGGGGGGAGCTCCTACAATGAGCAGTTCTTC. The chain employs TRBV20-1 and TRBJ2-1; D may be TRBD1 or TRBD2 (6 bases each). The CDR3 contains 16 residues. V lost 0 bases to trimming and J lost 0 bases, with 12 bases between them. Germline V gene lookup returns CDR1 DFQATT and CDR2 SNEGSKA (reference sequence).

The rearrangement joins TRBV12-3 or TRBV12-4 to TRBJ1-6, with 7 positions matching TRBD1. There are 16 residues in the CDR3. V gave up 4 bases and J gave up 8 bases; unmatched junction bases: 11. In nucleotides, the CDR3 is TGTGCCAGCAGTTCATACCAACAGGGGTTGGATTCACCCCTCCACTTT. Amino acid sequence: CASSSYQQGLDSPLHF.

This clonotype turned up a few times. This chain connects TRBV7-2 to TRBJ2-7; tentative D call: TRBD2 (6 bases). The germline V and J ends were trimmed by 2 bases and 2 bases, with 7 bases remaining between them. The CDR3 sequence is 13 residues long. Germline CDR1 reads SGHTA; CDR2 reads FQGNSA. CDR3 residues: CASSLWGAYEQYF. CDR3 coding DNA: TGTGCCAGCAGCTTATGGGGGGCCTACGAGCAGTACTTC.

This clonotype has just a few counts. The genes are TRBV2 and TRBJ1-5, with D unresolved. CDR1 is SNHLY, CDR2 FYNNEI, per germline. Trimming shortened V by 4 bases and J by 2 bases, and 18 bases separated the two germline ends. This CDR3 has 17 amino acids. The CDR3 sequence is CASSVKLTSGGNQPQHF. The CDR3 DNA is TGTGCCAGCAGTGTAAAACTGACCAGTGGGGGCAATCAGCCCCAGCATTTT.

The rearrangement joins TRBV3-1 to TRBJ1-2; the D gene is possibly TRBD1 (6 bases). The V end was cut by 5 bases, the J end by 4 bases, with 11 bases between. Germline V gene data show CDR1 as LGHDT and CDR2 as YNNKEL (reference sequence). CDR3 length: 13 residues. The CDR3 reads CASSTGQAYGYTF. In DNA form, the CDR3 reads TGTGCCAGCAGCACGGGACAAGCCTATGGCTACACCTTC.

The table lists this clonotype with many counts. The chain employs TRBV28 and TRBJ2-5; D possibly corresponds to TRBD2 (5 bases). The CDR3 spans 14 residues. V lost 2 bases and J lost 2, with 9 bases in between. Germline V gene lookup returns CDR1 MDHEN and CDR2 SYDVKM. CDR3 bases: TGTGCCAGCAGTTTACAGCCGGGACAAGAGACCCAGTACTTC. As protein: CASSLQPGQETQYF.

This clonotype was seen a handful of times. The chain joins TRBV20-1 to TRBJ1-3; maybe TRBD1 (5 bases). This CDR3 region has 16 residues. V was clipped by 3 bases and J by 4 bases, with 19 bases between them. In germline, CDR1 is DFQATT, CDR2 SNEGSKA (reference sequence). Here the CDR3 DNA reads TGCAGTGCTAGTGGGGATCCGGGACGTTCCGGAAACACCATATATTTT. It is translated as CSASGDPGRSGNTIYF.

This clonotype was seen a handful of times. The rearrangement uses TRBV12-3 or TRBV12-4 and TRBJ2-1, with TRBD2 matching 8 bases. The trim removed 6 bases at V and 5 bases at J, leaving 12 bases unmatched. The CDR3 consists of 16 residues. CDR3 sequence (DNA): TGTGCCAGCAGAGAGGGATGGCGGGGGGCCCACAATGAGCAGTTCTTC. Translated, it gives CASREGWRGAHNEQFF.

The chain couples TRBV20-1 to TRBJ2-2; 9 bases match TRBD2. V was clipped by 7 bases and J by 5 bases; unmatched bases: 5. The CDR3 contains 13 residues. Germline-derived CDR1 and CDR2 are DFQATT and SNEGSKA (reference sequence). The CDR3 nucleotides read TGCAGTGGGGGGACTAGCTTAACCGGGGAGCTGTTTTTT. This encodes CSGGTSLTGELFF.

The chain recombines TRBV3-1 with TRBJ2-7, with unresolved D. Trimming cost V 0 bases and J 7 bases, with 7 bases left between them. This CDR3 contains 12 residues. CDR1 and CDR2 from the germline V gene are LGHDT and YNNKEL (reference sequence). CDR3 amino acids: CASSQEDREQYF. CDR3 nucleotide sequence: TGTGCCAGCAGCCAAGAGGACCGGGAGCAGTACTTC.

About this clonotype itself: Sequence at one end of the junction differs from germline and may be a read error. CDR3 nucleotide sequence: TGTGCCAGCGGCTTAGCCGCAGGGACCTACGAGCAGTACTTC. Its translation is CASGLAAGTYEQYF. The chain recombines TRBV7-2 with TRBJ2-7; D is possibly TRBD1 (5 bases). The CDR3 consists of 14 residues. Germline assignment: CDR1 SGHTA and CDR2 FQGNSA. The full variable domain, in which reference TRBV7-2 and TRBJ2-7 provide the parts outside the CDR3, is GAGVSQSPSNKVTEKGKDVELRCDPISGHTALYWYRQSLGQGLEFLIYFQGNSAPDKSGLPSDRFSAERTGGSVSTLTIQRTQQEDSAVYLCASGLAAGTYEQYFGPGTRLTVT.

The genes are TRBV4-1 and TRBJ2-7; possible D gene TRBD2, 5 bases. This CDR3 region has 13 residues. Germline CDR1 is MGHRA and CDR2 is YSYEKL. Trimming pared 3 bases from V and 4 bases from J, leaving 10 bases between. The CDR3: CASSQEDAYEQYF. DNA of the CDR3: TGCGCCAGCAGCCAGGAGGACGCGTACGAGCAGTACTTC.

The chain uses TRBV7-2 and TRBJ2-3, with no clear D. The germline gives CDR1 SGHTA, CDR2 FQGNSA. V was trimmed by 3 bases and J by 0 bases, leaving 10 bases between them. The CDR3 spans 15 residues. In DNA form, the CDR3 reads TGTGCCAGCAGCTTCGACGGATCGAGCACAGATACGCAGTATTTT. Translation gives CASSFDGSSTDTQYF. Full variable domain (outside the CDR3, taken from reference TRBV7-2 and TRBJ2-3): GAGVSQSPSNKVTEKGKDVELRCDPISGHTALYWYRQSLGQGLEFLIYFQGNSAPDKSGLPSDRFSAERTGGSVSTLTIQRTQQEDSAVYLCASSFDGSSTDTQYFGPGTRLTVL.